These 15 T cell receptor beta chains were all obtained from the same sample, sequenced in a study of T cells in Graves' hyperthyroidism and ophthalmopathy. Amplification of TCR beta CDR3 regions used RNA as the template. Researchers ran a first-round RT-PCR on the TCR CDR3 using the HTBI primer set. TCRdb called the multiplex PCR reads again in MiXCR, with one record for every CDR3 protein. The sample has roughly 580,000 distinct CDR3 sequences; about 15% are singletons. The source material was blood. The receptors here all came from a woman aged 25 to 39 with Graves' hyperthyroidism that later progressed to Graves' ophthalmopathy.

About this clonotype itself: A much more abundant neighbour one base away suggests this may be a read error. The V call is TRBV5-1, the J call TRBJ2-1; no clear D gene. The CDR3 totals 11 residues. The germline V and J ends were trimmed by 4 bases and 10 bases, with 9 bases remaining between them. CDR1 SGHRS and CDR2 YFSETQ come from the germline V gene. The CDR3 spells CASSPALEQFF. DNA for the CDR3: TGCGCCAGCAGCCCGGCGCTCGAGCAGTTCTTC.

This clonotype was seen a handful of times. The chain recombines TRBV4-1 with TRBJ1-2; 7 bases match TRBD1. The V segment lost 4 bases and the J segment 6 bases; nucleotides outside the gene matches: 11. Germline values: CDR1 MGHRA, CDR2 YSYEKL. CDR3 length equals 15 residues. The CDR3 DNA is TGCGCCAGCAGCCGTACAAAGGGGGCGCTTGATGGCTACACCTTC. This encodes CASSRTKGALDGYTF.

This clonotype was seen at least ten times. V gene TRBV7-9 combines with J gene TRBJ1-4, with D hard to call. CDR3 length equals 15 residues. Germline V lookup: CDR1 SEHNR, CDR2 FQNEAQ (reference sequence). V gave up 3 bases and J gave up 7 bases, with 15 bases separating them. DNA for the CDR3: TGTGCCAGCAGCTTTCAGGAGGCCGGAGGTGAAAAACTGTTTTTT. Translated, it gives CASSFQEAGGEKLFF.

This clonotype was detected many times. V gene TRBV14 combines with J gene TRBJ2-2; D might be TRBD2 (5 bases). Germline loops: CDR1 SGHDN, CDR2 FVKESK. There are 14 residues in the CDR3. V shed 6 bases and J shed 4 bases, with 12 bases lying between them. CDR3 bases: TGTGCCAGCAGTTCAAAGAGCGGCACCGGGGAGCTGTTTTTT. Its protein is CASSSKSGTGELFF.

The V call is TRBV28, the J call TRBJ1-1; the D gene is possibly TRBD1 (5 bases). Trimming removed 7 bases at V and 4 bases at J, with 16 bases between. Germline CDR1 and CDR2: MDHEN and SYDVKM. This CDR3 has 14 amino acids. CDR3 in DNA: TGTGCCAGCATTGGAGGGGCTAGTTTCACTGAAGCTTTCTTT. Protein sequence: CASIGGASFTEAFF.

In this sample, this clonotype turned up many times. This chain links TRBV20-1 with TRBJ1-1; unclear D gene. V lost 0 bases to trimming and J lost 0 bases, with 8 bases between them. This CDR3 comprises 14 residues. Germline V CDR1 and CDR2: DFQATT, SNEGSKA (reference sequence). Here the CDR3 DNA reads TGCAGTGCTAGAGACATCAGAATGAACACTGAAGCTTTCTTT. Protein product: CSARDIRMNTEAFF.

The chain recombines TRBV7-9 with TRBJ2-7, with 8 bases that match TRBD2. V lost 5 bases to trimming and J lost 6 bases; unmatched junction nucleotides: 21. There are 18 residues in the CDR3. Germline V CDR1 and CDR2: SEHNR, FQNEAQ (reference sequence). DNA for the CDR3: TGTGCCAGCAGCCCCCTGGGGCGGGAGGCCTCCACGGGGGGCGAGCAGTACTTC. Translation: CASSPLGREASTGGEQYF.

In its sample, this clonotype was seen many times. The CDR3 sequence is CAWSTTVFYTF. In DNA, the CDR3 is TGTGCCTGGAGTACGACAGTTTTCTACACCTTC. The chain combines TRBV30 with TRBJ1-2, with D maybe TRBD1 (5 bases). The CDR3 has 11 residues. V lost 2 bases and J lost 10, with 11 bases in between. Germline V lookup: CDR1 GTSNPN, CDR2 SVGIG (reference sequence).

This clonotype was counted at least ten times. This rearrangement joins TRBV2 to TRBJ1-2; no firm D call. CDR1 is SNHLY and CDR2 is FYNNEI in the germline V gene. V dropped 6 bases and J dropped 3 bases, with 23 bases sitting between them. CDR3 length equals 17 residues. The CDR3 sequence: CASRLYGEERDDYGYTF. The DNA of the CDR3 is TGTGCCAGCAGGCTCTATGGGGAGGAGAGGGATGACTATGGCTACACCTTC.

This clonotype occurred a few times. The chain links TRBV6-1 to TRBJ2-5; D gene unclear. Germline CDR1 reads MNHNS; CDR2 reads SASEGT. The CDR3 extends over 14 amino acids. V was trimmed by 5 bases and J by 4 bases, leaving 14 bases between them. The CDR3 nucleotides read TGTGCCAGCAGTCTAAATAGCATGTCAGAGACCCAGTACTTC. This translates into CASSLNSMSETQYF.

J is TRBJ1-1 and V is TRBV28; 10 nucleotides match TRBD1. Losses at the gene ends were 5 bases for V and 7 bases for J; bases not matched to a gene: 4. The CDR3 is 13 amino acids. Germline CDR1 and CDR2: MDHEN and SYDVKM. CDR3 sequence (DNA): TGTGCCAGCAGTCTGACAGGGGGCGATGAAGCTTTCTTT. This gives the protein CASSLTGGDEAFF.

This clonotype came up many times. The gene calls are TRBV6-2 or TRBV6-3 and TRBJ2-1, with 9 positions matching TRBD2. The germline V gene encodes CDR1 MNHEY and CDR2 SVGEGT. V was clipped by 5 bases and J by 5 bases; unmatched bases: 10. The CDR3 consists of 16 residues. CDR3 bases: TGTGCCAGCAGTACGCTCCTAGCGGGACGTCACAATGAGCAGTTCTTC. Encoded protein: CASSTLLAGRHNEQFF.

The chain recombines TRBV3-1 with TRBJ2-7, with 7 bases that match TRBD2. CDR1 and CDR2 from the germline V gene are LGHDT and YNNKEL (reference sequence). V lost 3 bases, J lost 3 bases, and 8 bases stayed unmatched. This CDR3 contains 15 residues. CDR3 in amino acids: CASSHGAGEGYEQYF. Here the CDR3 DNA reads TGTGCCAGCAGCCACGGGGCGGGAGAAGGCTACGAGCAGTACTTC.

This clonotype showed up many times. This chain links TRBV5-5 with TRBJ2-1; unclear D gene. The germline V gene encodes CDR1 SGHKS and CDR2 YYEKEE (reference sequence). The CDR3 runs 13 residues. V was clipped by 0 bases and J by 9 bases, with 10 bases between them. CDR3 sequence: CASSLGALPEQFF. CDR3 DNA sequence: TGTGCCAGCAGCTTGGGGGCCCTTCCTGAGCAGTTCTTC.

This clonotype was detected many times. This chain's CDR3 is CAWSLNFNEQFF. CDR3 nucleotide sequence: TGTGCCTGGAGTTTGAACTTCAATGAGCAGTTCTTC. The chain uses TRBV30 and TRBJ2-1; unclear D gene. Germline-derived CDR1 and CDR2 are GTSNPN and SVGIG (reference sequence). The V and J ends lost 2 bases and 6 bases respectively, with 8 bases between them. This CDR3 spans 12 amino acids.